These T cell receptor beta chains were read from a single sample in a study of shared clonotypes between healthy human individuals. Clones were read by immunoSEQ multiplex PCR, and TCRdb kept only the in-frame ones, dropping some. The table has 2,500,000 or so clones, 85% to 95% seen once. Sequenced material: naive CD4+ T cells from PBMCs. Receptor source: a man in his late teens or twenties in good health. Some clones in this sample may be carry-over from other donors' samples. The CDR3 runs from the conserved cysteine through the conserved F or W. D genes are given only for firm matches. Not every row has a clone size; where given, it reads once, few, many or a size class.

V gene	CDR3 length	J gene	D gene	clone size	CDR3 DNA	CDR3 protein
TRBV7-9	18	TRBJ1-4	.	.	TGTGCCAGCAGCTCCCGCACTGGTCCATTGGGGGGGAATGAAAAACTGTTTTTT	CASSSRTGPLGGNEKLFF
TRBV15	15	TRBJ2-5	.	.	TGTGCCACCAGCAGATTAAGCCGCCTAGACGAGACCCAGTACTTC	CATSRLSRLDETQYF
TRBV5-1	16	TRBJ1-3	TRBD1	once	TGCGCCAGCAGCTTGTCGGGACAGGGATCTGGAAACACCATATATTTT	CASSLSGQGSGNTIYF
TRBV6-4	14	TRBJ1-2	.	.	TGTGCCAGCAGTGAGTCCGGCGGAGTCTATGGCTACACCTTC	CASSESGGVYGYTF
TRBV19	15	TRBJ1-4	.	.	TGTGCCAGTAGTATGAGACAGGCAACTAATGAAAAACTGTTTTTT	CASSMRQATNEKLFF
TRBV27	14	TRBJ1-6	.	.	TGTGCCAGCGGCCGCTCCGCACTGAATTCACCCCTCCACTTT	CASGRSALNSPLHF
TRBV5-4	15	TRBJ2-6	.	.	TGTGCCAGCAGTTTAGGGAGCTCTGGGGCCAACGTCCTGACTTTC	CASSLGSSGANVLTF
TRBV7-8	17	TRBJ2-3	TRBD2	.	TGTGCCAGCAGCCCCAGACTAGCGGGAGGGCCCCCAGATACGCAGTATTTT	CASSPRLAGGPPDTQYF
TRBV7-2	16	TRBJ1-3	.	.	TGTGCCAGCAGCCCTAGGCGGTCCCGCTCTGGAAACACCATATATTTT	CASSPRRSRSGNTIYF
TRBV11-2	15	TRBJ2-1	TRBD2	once	TGTGCCAGCAGCTTAGTACCAGCGGGAGTGGGTGAGCAGTTCTTC	CASSLVPAGVGEQFF
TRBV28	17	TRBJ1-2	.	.	TGTGCCAGCAGTTTAAAAGTGGGGGGACTGACCTCTTTTGGCTACACCTTC	CASSLKVGGLTSFGYTF
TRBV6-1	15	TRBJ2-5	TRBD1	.	TGTGCCAGCAGTGAAAACAGGGGGCGTCAAGAGACCCAGTACTTC	CASSENRGRQETQYF
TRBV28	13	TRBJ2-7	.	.	TGTGCCAGTTGCGGGGACAGTTACTACGAGCAGTACTTC	CASCGDSYYEQYF
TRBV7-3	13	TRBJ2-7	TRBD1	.	TGTGCCAGCAGCCCCGGACAGGGCTCCGAGCAGTACTTC	CASSPGQGSEQYF